The 27 T cell receptor beta chains below were found in one sample sequenced in a study of cytomegalovirus exposure and HLA in healthy donors (dated by TCRdb to the late 2010s). Receptor libraries were prepared by the immunoSEQ multiplex PCR assay. The multiplex PCR relied on a mix of 60 forward primers for TCR Vbeta segments and 13 reverse primers for TCR Jbeta segments. TCRdb holds this immuneACCESS table with in-frame rearrangements only. Some clones are missing; in checked studies, unresolved V genes explain under half, and the rest has no known cause. The sample table contains some 110,000 clones; only one count was recorded for roughly 80% of them. The ten largest make up under 4% of the sample. The sequencing input was PBMCs. The source of these receptors is a man aged 55 to 70 in good health and CMV-seronegative.

The chain joins TRBV7-6 to TRBJ1-2; the D gene is possibly TRBD1 (5 bases). Germline V CDR1 and CDR2: SGHVS, FNYEAQ. Trimming stripped 5 bases from V and 5 bases from J, with 15 bases between. CDR3 length: 14 residues. CDR3 nucleotide sequence: TGTGCCAGCAGCCCTATCGGGGGAGAGTATGGCTACACCTTC. Protein sequence: CASSPIGGEYGYTF.

The rearrangement joins TRBV15 to TRBJ2-7; weak D call: TRBD2 (5 bases). Per germline, CDR1 LNHNV and CDR2 YYDKDF (reference sequence). V lost 0 bases, J lost 2 bases, and 8 bases lay in between. The CDR3 loop spans 14 amino acids. The CDR3 nucleotides are TGTGCCACCAGCAGAGATGCGGGTGCCTACGAGCAGTACTTC. It encodes CATSRDAGAYEQYF. The full variable domain, its missing parts supplied by reference TRBV15 and TRBJ2-7, is DAMVIQNPRYQVTQFGKPVTLSCSQTLNHNVMYWYQQKSSQAPKLLFHYYDKDFNNEADTPDNFQSRRPNTSFCFLDIRSPGLGDTAMYLCATSRDAGAYEQYFGPGTRLTVT.

V gene TRBV6-1 combines with J gene TRBJ2-3; 11 nucleotides align to TRBD1. The J segment lost 6 bases and the V segment lost 2 bases, leaving 4 bases of the junction unmatched. The CDR3 runs to 15 residues. Germline CDR1 is MNHNS and CDR2 is SASEGT. CDR3 sequence: CASSEWTGGPDTQYF. CDR3 bases: TGTGCCAGCAGTGAATGGACAGGGGGCCCGGATACGCAGTATTTT.

This chain joins TRBV5-1 and TRBJ2-3; 8 bases line up with TRBD2. Germline trimming cut 4 bases from V and 2 bases from J; bases unmatched to any gene: 12. Germline V gene lookup returns CDR1 SGHRS and CDR2 YFSETQ. The CDR3 has 17 amino acids. This CDR3 reads CASSRRASGGITDTQYF. The CDR3 DNA sequence: TGCGCCAGCAGCCGGAGGGCCAGCGGGGGCATCACAGATACGCAGTATTTT. The full variable domain, completed using reference TRBV5-1 and TRBJ2-3, is KAGVTQTPRYLIKTRGQQVTLSCSPISGHRSVSWYQQTPGQGLQFLFEYFSETQRNKGNFPGRFSGRQFSNSRSEMNVSTLELGDSALYLCASSRRASGGITDTQYFGPGTRLTVL.

This chain uses TRBV6-5 with TRBJ2-7; D is unresolved. The CDR3 covers 11 residues. The germline CDR1 and CDR2 sequences are MNHEY and SVGAGI. V lost 3 bases and J 7 bases, leaving 7 bases between the germline ends. The CDR3 reads CASSYMAEQYF. The CDR3 DNA sequence: TGTGCCAGCAGTTATATGGCAGAGCAGTACTTC.

The chain carries TRBV4-2 and TRBJ2-3; 10 bases align to TRBD1. Germline lookup yields CDR1 LGHNA and CDR2 YNFKEQ. V lost 5 bases to trimming and J lost 1 base; unmatched junction nucleotides: 6. This CDR3 region has 16 residues. CDR3 DNA: TGTGCCAGCAGCTATTCCGGGACAGGGGGCACAGATACGCAGTATTTT. It is translated as CASSYSGTGGTDTQYF.

The rearrangement links TRBV5-6 to TRBJ1-1; D perhaps matches TRBD1 (5 bases). Germline V gene sequence: CDR1 SGHDT, CDR2 YYEEEE. The V end was cut by 7 bases, the J end by 6 bases, with 13 bases between. CDR3 length: 12 residues. The CDR3 coding sequence is TGTGCCAGCTCCTGGAGGGGATCTGAAGCTTTCTTT. It yields the protein CASSWRGSEAFF.

This chain connects TRBV9 to TRBJ1-3, with 9 nucleotides matching TRBD1. Germline CDR1 reads SGDLS; CDR2 reads YYNGEE. This CDR3 has 15 residues. V gave up 0 bases and J gave up 7 bases; unmatched junction bases: 5. CDR3 residues: CASSVATGTGNTIYF. CDR3 nucleotide sequence: TGTGCCAGCAGCGTAGCGACGGGGACAGGGAACACCATATATTTT.

The chain joins TRBV5-8 to TRBJ1-5; 7 nucleotides match TRBD1. Looked up from germline, CDR1 is SGHTS and CDR2 is YDEGEE. The CDR3 contains 16 residues. Trimming at V came to 0 bases and at J to 1 base, leaving 4 bases not matched to a gene. The CDR3 sequence is CASSLGLGQSNQPQHF. In DNA, the CDR3 is TGTGCCAGCAGCTTGGGGCTGGGACAGAGCAATCAGCCCCAGCATTTT.

This chain links TRBV4-3 with TRBJ1-2; 7 bases are shared with TRBD1. V trimming: 0 bases; J trimming: 5 bases; junction bases outside the gene matches: 9. Germline CDR1 reads LGHNA; CDR2 reads YSLEER. The CDR3 has 16 amino acids. The CDR3 is CASSQETTGSGYGYTF. The DNA of the CDR3 is TGCGCCAGCAGCCAAGAAACGACAGGGAGTGGGTATGGCTACACCTTC.

This chain joins TRBV5-5 and TRBJ2-2; unclear D gene. Germline CDR1 SGHKS, CDR2 YYEKEE (reference sequence). The CDR3 loop spans 14 amino acids. Trimming cost V 0 bases and J 5 bases, with 8 bases left between them. The CDR3 DNA reads as TGTGCCAGCAGCTTGGTGACACAAACCGGGGAGCTGTTTTTT. Amino acid sequence: CASSLVTQTGELFF.

This clone has a handful of counts. The rearrangement joins TRBV5-1 to TRBJ2-2, with D perhaps TRBD2 (5 bases). Germline CDR1 reads SGHRS; CDR2 reads YFSETQ. This CDR3 has 15 residues. Trimming took 9 bases from V and 5 from J, leaving 20 bases between them. CDR3 nucleotide sequence: TGCGCCACCGCCCTCTTCGAGGGTAAGACCGGGGAGCTGTTTTTT. Amino acid sequence: CATALFEGKTGELFF. Combining the CDR3 with reference TRBV5-1 and TRBJ2-2 gives the whole variable domain KAGVTQTPRYLIKTRGQQVTLSCSPISGHRSVSWYQQTPGQGLQFLFEYFSETQRNKGNFPGRFSGRQFSNSRSEMNVSTLELGDSALYLCATALFEGKTGELFFGEGSRLTVL.

The chain uses TRBV28 and TRBJ1-1; unclear D gene. Germline CDR1 and CDR2: MDHEN and SYDVKM. The CDR3 length is 15 residues. Trimming took 7 bases from V and 1 from J, leaving 16 bases between them. CDR3 sequence reads: CASIELGKRNTEAFF. DNA of the CDR3: TGTGCCAGCATCGAACTGGGTAAGCGGAACACTGAAGCTTTCTTT.

The chain employs TRBV5-1 and TRBJ1-2, with 8 bases aligning to TRBD1. This CDR3 has 15 residues. Germline CDR1 SGHRS, CDR2 YFSETQ. V lost 3 bases to trimming and J lost 8 bases; unmatched junction nucleotides: 12. In nucleotides, the CDR3 is TGCGCCAGCAGCTCAAGACAGGGGCAAGTCAAGGGCTACACCTTC. It translates to CASSSRQGQVKGYTF.

The rearrangement uses TRBV7-2 and TRBJ1-2, with 7 bases lining up with TRBD1. CDR3 length: 13 residues. Per the germline V gene, CDR1 is SGHTA and CDR2 is FQGNSA. With V trimmed by 7 bases and J by 7 bases, 9 bases remained unmatched. CDR3 bases: TGTGCCAGCACCCAAGGGGGCGAGGGTGGCTACACCTTC. Translating it yields CASTQGGEGGYTF.

This clone appeared once. This chain uses TRBV7-2 with TRBJ1-1; no definite D call. The CDR3 loop spans 16 amino acids. Germline V gene sequence: CDR1 SGHTA, CDR2 FQGNSA. Trimming removed 2 bases at V and 2 bases at J, with 15 bases between. The CDR3 nucleotides read TGTGCCAGCAGCTTATTACAGCCGAGTCTTAACACTGAAGCTTTCTTT. Protein sequence: CASSLLQPSLNTEAFF.

Here the CDR3 DNA reads TGTGCCAGTAGTATTTGGTTTGGGACTAGCGGCAATGAGCAGTTCTTC. Protein sequence: CASSIWFGTSGNEQFF. This chain links TRBV19 with TRBJ2-1; TRBD2 aligns across 11 bases. CDR1 is LNHDA, CDR2 SQIVND, per germline (reference sequence). CDR3 length: 16 amino acids. The trim removed 3 bases at V and 6 bases at J, leaving 7 bases unmatched.

The rearrangement links TRBV25-1 to TRBJ2-1, with TRBD2 identical over 12 bases. Per germline, CDR1 MGHDK and CDR2 SYGVNS. There are 17 residues in the CDR3. The ends lost 4 bases at V and 5 bases at J; junction bases unmatched: 9. The CDR3 reads CASSGRTSGVINNEQFF. CDR3 coding DNA: TGTGCCAGCAGTGGAAGGACTAGCGGGGTGATAAACAATGAGCAGTTCTTC.

The gene calls are TRBV25-1 and TRBJ1-3; TRBD1 matches at 7 bases. Germline V gives CDR1 MGHDK, CDR2 SYGVNS. V was pared by 6 bases and J by 0 bases, with 8 bases of the junction left unmatched. CDR3 length equals 16 residues. CDR3 DNA sequence: TGTGCCAGCAGCGCGACGGGGGACAGCTCTGGAAACACCATATATTTT. Translation gives CASSATGDSSGNTIYF.

The chain links TRBV27 to TRBJ1-1; D is undetermined. V lost 1 base and J lost 9, with 15 bases in between. CDR3 length equals 14 residues. Germline V gene sequence: CDR1 MNHEY, CDR2 SMNVEV (reference sequence). The DNA for the CDR3 is TGTGCCAGCAGTTTATGGTCAGGCCCGAGCCAAGCTTTCTTT. It specifies CASSLWSGPSQAFF.

This chain joins TRBV7-9 and TRBJ2-7; TRBD2 matches at 8 bases. Germline CDR1 is SEHNR and CDR2 is FQNEAQ (reference sequence). The length of the CDR3 is 14 residues. Trimming took 7 bases from V and 6 from J; bases not matched to a gene: 11. CDR3 DNA: TGTGCCAGCACCCCGGGGGGGGGTAGCGTCGAGCAGTACTTC. It is translated as CASTPGGGSVEQYF.

The CDR3 spells CASSQDNAPGYVVTDTQYF. CDR3 DNA: TGCGCCAGCAGCCAAGATAATGCTCCCGGGTACGTGGTCACAGATACGCAGTATTTT. The chain combines TRBV4-1 with TRBJ2-3, with D uncertain. Trimming cost V 0 bases and J 2 bases, with 21 bases left between them. Germline-derived CDR1 and CDR2 are MGHRA and YSYEKL. CDR3 length: 19 residues.

The chain couples TRBV6-6 to TRBJ2-6; D might be TRBD1 (5 bases). CDR3 length: 14 amino acids. Germline CDR1 is MNHNY and CDR2 is SVGAGI (reference sequence). V lost 6 bases and J lost 1, with 7 bases in between. This CDR3 reads CASSAGSGANVLTF. The DNA of the CDR3 is TGTGCCAGCAGCGCAGGGTCTGGGGCCAACGTCCTGACTTTC.

The CDR3 loop is CAWTLQGTGELFF. The CDR3 DNA follows: TGTGCCTGGACGCTCCAGGGAACCGGGGAGCTGTTTTTT. The chain combines TRBV30 with TRBJ2-2; D possibly corresponds to TRBD1 (5 bases). CDR1 and CDR2 (germline): GTSNPN, SVGIG (reference sequence). V was clipped by 4 bases and J by 5 bases, with 11 bases between them. The length of the CDR3 is 13 residues.

This clone was seen once. This sequence joins TRBV7-8 and TRBJ2-7; possible D gene TRBD2, 5 bases. The length of the CDR3 is 13 residues. The germline V and J ends were trimmed by 3 bases and 3 bases, with 9 bases remaining between them. Germline-derived CDR1 and CDR2 are SGHVS and FQNEAQ. For the CDR3, the DNA is TGTGCCAGCAGCTTCACGGGGATCTACGAGCAGTACGTC. Its translation: CASSFTGIYEQYV.

This clone was picked up one time. The genes are TRBV5-1 and TRBJ2-1, with 7 bases that match TRBD1. V gave up 1 base and J gave up 9 bases; unmatched junction bases: 7. Germline CDR1 SGHRS, CDR2 YFSETQ. The CDR3 is made up of 14 amino acids. DNA for the CDR3: TGCGCCAGCAGCTTGTTGGCAGGGGGTAGTGAGCAGTTCTTC. Amino acids: CASSLLAGGSEQFF.

V gene TRBV6-5 combines with J gene TRBJ1-1; D gene unclear. CDR3 size: 14 residues. V gave up 2 bases and J gave up 1 base, with 8 bases separating them. Germline V lookup: CDR1 MNHEY, CDR2 SVGAGI. CDR3 protein: CASSYALRNTEAFF. CDR3 DNA: TGTGCCAGCAGTTACGCCCTGAGGAACACTGAAGCTTTCTTT.